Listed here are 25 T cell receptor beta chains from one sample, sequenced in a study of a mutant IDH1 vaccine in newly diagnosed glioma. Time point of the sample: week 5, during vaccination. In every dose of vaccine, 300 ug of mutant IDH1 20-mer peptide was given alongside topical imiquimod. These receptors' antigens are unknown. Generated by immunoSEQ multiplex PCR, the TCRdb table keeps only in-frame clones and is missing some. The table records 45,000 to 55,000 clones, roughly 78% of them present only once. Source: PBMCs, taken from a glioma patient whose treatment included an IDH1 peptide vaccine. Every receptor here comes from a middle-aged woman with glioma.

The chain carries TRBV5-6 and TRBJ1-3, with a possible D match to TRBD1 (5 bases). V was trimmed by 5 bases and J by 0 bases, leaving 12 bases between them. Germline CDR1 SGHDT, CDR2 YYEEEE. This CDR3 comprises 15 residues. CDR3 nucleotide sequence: TGTGCCAGCAGTGAGGGGAGTTTCTCTGGAAACACCATATATTTT. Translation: CASSEGSFSGNTIYF.

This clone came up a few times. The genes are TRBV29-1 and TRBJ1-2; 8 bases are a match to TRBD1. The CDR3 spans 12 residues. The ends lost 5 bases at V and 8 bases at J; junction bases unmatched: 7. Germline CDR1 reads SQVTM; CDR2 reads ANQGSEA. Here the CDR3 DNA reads TGCAGCGTTTTCCGGACAGGGAGCGGCTACACCTTC. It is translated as CSVFRTGSGYTF.

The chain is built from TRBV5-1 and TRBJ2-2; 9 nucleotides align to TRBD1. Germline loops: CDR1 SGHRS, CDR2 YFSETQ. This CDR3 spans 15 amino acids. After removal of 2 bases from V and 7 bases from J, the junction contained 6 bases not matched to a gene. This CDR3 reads CASSLGQGRNGELFF. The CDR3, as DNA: TGCGCCAGCAGCTTAGGACAGGGGCGGAACGGGGAGCTGTTTTTT. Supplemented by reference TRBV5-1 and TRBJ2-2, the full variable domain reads KAGVTQTPRYLIKTRGQQVTLSCSPISGHRSVSWYQQTPGQGLQFLFEYFSETQRNKGNFPGRFSGRQFSNSRSEMNVSTLELGDSALYLCASSLGQGRNGELFFGEGSRLTVL.

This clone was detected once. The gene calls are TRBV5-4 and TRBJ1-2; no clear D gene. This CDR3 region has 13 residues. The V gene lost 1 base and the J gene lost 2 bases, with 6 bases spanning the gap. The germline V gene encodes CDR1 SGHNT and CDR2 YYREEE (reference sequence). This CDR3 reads CASSLLANYGYTF. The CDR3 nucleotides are TGTGCCAGCAGCTTGTTGGCGAACTATGGCTACACCTTC.

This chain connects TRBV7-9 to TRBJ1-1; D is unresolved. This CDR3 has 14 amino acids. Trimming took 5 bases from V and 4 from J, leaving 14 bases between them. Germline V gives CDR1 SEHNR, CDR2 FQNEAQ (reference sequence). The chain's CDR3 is CASSPRASGTEAFF. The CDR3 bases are TGTGCCAGCAGCCCGCGGGCCTCAGGCACTGAAGCTTTCTTT.

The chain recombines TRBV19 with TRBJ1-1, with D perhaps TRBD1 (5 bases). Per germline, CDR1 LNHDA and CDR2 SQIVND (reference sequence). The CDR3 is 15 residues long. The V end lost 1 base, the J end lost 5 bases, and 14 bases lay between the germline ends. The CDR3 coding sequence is TGTGCCAGTAGTATAGTCGGGGTGGGGGAGACTGAAGCTTTCTTT. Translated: CASSIVGVGETEAFF.

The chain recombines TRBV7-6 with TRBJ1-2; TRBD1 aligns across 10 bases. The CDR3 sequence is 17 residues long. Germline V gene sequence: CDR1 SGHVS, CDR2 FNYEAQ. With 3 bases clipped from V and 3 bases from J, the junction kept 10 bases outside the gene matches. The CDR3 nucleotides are TGTGCCAGCAGCTTGGGACAGGGGCTGGAGGCGTACTATGGCTACACCTTC. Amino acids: CASSLGQGLEAYYGYTF. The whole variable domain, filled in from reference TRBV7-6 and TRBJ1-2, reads GAGVSQSPRYKVTKRGQDVALRCDPISGHVSLYWYRQALGQGPEFLTYFNYEAQQDKSGLPNDRFSAERPEGSISTLTIQRTEQRDSAMYRCASSLGQGLEAYYGYTFGSGTRLTVV.

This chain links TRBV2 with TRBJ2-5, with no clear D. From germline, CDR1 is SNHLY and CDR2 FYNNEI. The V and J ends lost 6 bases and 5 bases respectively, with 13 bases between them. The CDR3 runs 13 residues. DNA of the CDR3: TGTGCCAGCAGGGTTGAAGCAGTGGAGACCCAGTACTTC. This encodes CASRVEAVETQYF.

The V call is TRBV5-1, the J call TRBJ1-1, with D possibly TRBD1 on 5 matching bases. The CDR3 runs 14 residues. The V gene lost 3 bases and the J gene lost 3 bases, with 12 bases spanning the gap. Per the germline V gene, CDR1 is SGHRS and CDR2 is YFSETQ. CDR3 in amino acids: CASSSGRGDTEAFF. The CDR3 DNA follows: TGCGCCAGCAGCTCCGGACGGGGGGACACTGAAGCTTTCTTT.

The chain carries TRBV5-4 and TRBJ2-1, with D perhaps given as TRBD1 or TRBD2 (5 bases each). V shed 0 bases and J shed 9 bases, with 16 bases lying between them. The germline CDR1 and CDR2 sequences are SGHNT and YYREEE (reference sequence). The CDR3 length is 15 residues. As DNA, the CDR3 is TGTGCCAGCAGCTTGGGACTGAGGGGCACCGGTGAGCAGTTCTTC. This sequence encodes CASSLGLRGTGEQFF. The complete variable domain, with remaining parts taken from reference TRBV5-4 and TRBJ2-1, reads ETGVTQSPTHLIKTRGQQVTLRCSSQSGHNTVSWYQQALGQGPQFIFQYYREEENGRGNFPPRFSGLQFPNYSSELNVNALELDDSALYLCASSLGLRGTGEQFFGPGTRLTVL.

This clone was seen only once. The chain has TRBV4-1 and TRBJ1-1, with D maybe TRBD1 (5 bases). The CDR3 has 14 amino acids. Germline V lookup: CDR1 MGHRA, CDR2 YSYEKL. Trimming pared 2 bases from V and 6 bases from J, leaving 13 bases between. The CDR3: CASSQLGARAEAFF. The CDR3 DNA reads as TGCGCCAGCAGCCAACTTGGGGCTAGGGCTGAAGCTTTCTTT.

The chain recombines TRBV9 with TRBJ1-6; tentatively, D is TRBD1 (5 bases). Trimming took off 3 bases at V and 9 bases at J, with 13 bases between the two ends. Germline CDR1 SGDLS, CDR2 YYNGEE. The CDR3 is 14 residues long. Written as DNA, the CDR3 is TGTGCCAGCAGCGCCACCGGGACGACTTCACCCCTCCACTTT. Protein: CASSATGTTSPLHF.

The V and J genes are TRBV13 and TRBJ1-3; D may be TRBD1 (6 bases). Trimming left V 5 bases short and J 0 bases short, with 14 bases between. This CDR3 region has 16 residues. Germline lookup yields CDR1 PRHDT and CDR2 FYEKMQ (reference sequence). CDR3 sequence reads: CASSQWTASSGNTIYF. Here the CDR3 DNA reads TGTGCCAGCAGCCAGTGGACAGCTAGCTCTGGAAACACCATATATTTT.

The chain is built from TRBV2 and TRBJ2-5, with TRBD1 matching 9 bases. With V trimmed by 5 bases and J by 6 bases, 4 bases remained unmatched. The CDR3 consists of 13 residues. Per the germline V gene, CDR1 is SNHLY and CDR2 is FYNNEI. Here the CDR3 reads CASSMGQGKTQYF. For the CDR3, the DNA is TGTGCCAGCAGTATGGGACAGGGAAAGACCCAGTACTTC.

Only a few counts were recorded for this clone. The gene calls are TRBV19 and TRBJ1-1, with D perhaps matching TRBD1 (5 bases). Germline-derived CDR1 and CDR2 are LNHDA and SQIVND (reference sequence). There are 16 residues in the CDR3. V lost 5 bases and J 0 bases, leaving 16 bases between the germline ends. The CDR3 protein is CASSPPGWRMNTEAFF. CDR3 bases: TGTGCCAGTAGTCCACCAGGGTGGAGGATGAACACTGAAGCTTTCTTT.

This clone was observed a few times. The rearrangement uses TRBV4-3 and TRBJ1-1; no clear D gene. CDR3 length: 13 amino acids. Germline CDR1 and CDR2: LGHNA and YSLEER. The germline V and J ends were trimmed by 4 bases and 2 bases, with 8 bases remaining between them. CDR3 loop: CASSLTANTEAFF. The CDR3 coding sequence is TGCGCCAGCAGCCTTACAGCAAACACTGAAGCTTTCTTT.

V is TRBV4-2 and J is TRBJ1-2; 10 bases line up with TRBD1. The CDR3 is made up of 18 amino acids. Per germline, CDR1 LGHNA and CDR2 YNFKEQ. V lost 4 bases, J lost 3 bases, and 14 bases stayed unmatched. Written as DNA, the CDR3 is TGTGCCAGCAGCCCCAGGGACGGGACAGGGGTTCTAGACTATGGCTACACCTTC. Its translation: CASSPRDGTGVLDYGYTF.

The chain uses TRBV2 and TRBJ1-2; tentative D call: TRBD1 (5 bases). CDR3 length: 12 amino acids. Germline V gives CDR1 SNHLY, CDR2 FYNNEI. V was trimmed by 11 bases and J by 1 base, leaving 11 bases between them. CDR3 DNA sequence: TGTGCCGCCTGGGGGTTTAACTATGGCTACACCTTC. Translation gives CAAWGFNYGYTF.

The CDR3 loop is CASSQIASGTSGGYEQYF. In nucleotides, the CDR3 is TGCGCCAGCAGCCAAATCGCCTCCGGGACTAGCGGGGGCTACGAGCAGTACTTC. V usage is TRBV4-1 and J usage is TRBJ2-7, with 14 positions matching TRBD2. Germline loops: CDR1 MGHRA, CDR2 YSYEKL. Unmatched junction bases numbered 9, after V lost 2 bases and J lost 3 bases. The CDR3 totals 18 residues.

The CDR3 DNA reads as TGTGCCAGCAGTTTACACACAGGGTATGGCTACACCTTC. Its translation is CASSLHTGYGYTF. The gene calls are TRBV27 and TRBJ1-2; a possible D gene is TRBD1 (6 bases). CDR3 length: 13 amino acids. The germline CDR1 and CDR2 sequences are MNHEY and SMNVEV (reference sequence). V was cut by 2 bases and J by 5 bases, with 9 bases left in between.

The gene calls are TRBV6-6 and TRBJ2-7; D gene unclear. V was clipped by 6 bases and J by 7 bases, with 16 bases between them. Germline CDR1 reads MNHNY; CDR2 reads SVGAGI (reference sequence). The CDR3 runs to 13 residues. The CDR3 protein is CASSLHPFKEQYF. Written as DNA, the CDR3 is TGTGCCAGCAGCTTACACCCGTTTAAAGAGCAGTACTTC.

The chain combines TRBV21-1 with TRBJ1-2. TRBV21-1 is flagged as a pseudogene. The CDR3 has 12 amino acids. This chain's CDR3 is CDSPRGIYGYTF. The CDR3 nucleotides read TGTGACTCCCCGAGAGGAATCTATGGCTACACCTTC.

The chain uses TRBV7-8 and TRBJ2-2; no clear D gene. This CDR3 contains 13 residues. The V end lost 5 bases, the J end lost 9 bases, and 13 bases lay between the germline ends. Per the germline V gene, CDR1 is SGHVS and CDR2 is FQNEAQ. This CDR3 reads CASSRDPPRELFF. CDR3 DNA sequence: TGTGCCAGCAGCCGAGACCCCCCCAGGGAGCTGTTTTTT. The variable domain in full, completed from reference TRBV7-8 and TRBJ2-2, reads GAGVSQSPRYKVAKRGQDVALRCDPISGHVSLFWYQQALGQGPEFLTYFQNEAQLDKSGLPSDRFFAERPEGSVSTLKIQRTQQEDSAVYLCASSRDPPRELFFGEGSRLTVL.

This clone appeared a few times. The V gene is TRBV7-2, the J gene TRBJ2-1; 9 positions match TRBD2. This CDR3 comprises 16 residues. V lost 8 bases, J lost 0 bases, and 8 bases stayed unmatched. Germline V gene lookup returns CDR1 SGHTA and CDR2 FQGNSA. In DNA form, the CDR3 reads TGTGCCAGCGCCCTAGCGGGGCAGAGCTCCTACAATGAGCAGTTCTTC. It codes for CASALAGQSSYNEQFF.

The CDR3 loop is CASSLTLFNEQYF. For the CDR3, the DNA is TGCGCCAGCAGCTTAACCCTATTCAACGAGCAGTACTTC. This sequence joins TRBV5-1 and TRBJ2-7; D call uncertain. This CDR3 has 13 residues. CDR1 is SGHRS, CDR2 YFSETQ, per germline. Trimming cost V 2 bases and J 5 bases, with 11 bases left between them.